This entry lists 25 T cell receptor beta chains sequenced from one sample in a study of cytomegalovirus exposure and HLA in healthy donors. The primer mix had 60 Vbeta and 13 Jbeta primers. Profiling relied on immunoSEQ multiplex PCR, and the TCRdb table lists in-frame clones only, not all of them. The table has tens of thousands of clones, roughly 72% seen once. Specimen: PBMCs. Receptors were obtained from a man under 40 in good health and CMV-seronegative.

The chain combines TRBV29-1 with TRBJ2-1, with TRBD2 matching over 7 bases. V was pared by 3 bases and J by 6 bases, with 11 bases of the junction left unmatched. Germline-derived CDR1 and CDR2 are SQVTM and ANQGSEA. The CDR3 contains 15 residues. The CDR3 is CSVDVWDYPSNEQFF. The CDR3 region has the DNA TGCAGCGTTGACGTTTGGGACTACCCTAGCAATGAGCAGTTCTTC.

This sequence joins TRBV5-7 and TRBJ2-1; no firm D call. TRBV5-7 is reported as an ORF; its role is uncertain. This CDR3 is 17 amino acids long. Trimming took 0 bases from V and 2 from J, leaving 15 bases between them. The CDR3 here is CASSLADFKLAYNEQFF. In DNA, the CDR3 is TGTGCCAGCAGCTTGGCCGATTTCAAACTCGCCTACAATGAGCAGTTCTTC.

With regard to this clone: The junction shows a germline mismatch at one end, possibly a read error. The V gene is TRBV7-9, the J gene TRBJ2-1; TRBD2 aligns across 7 bases. The CDR3 is 13 amino acids. Germline CDR1 is SEHNR and CDR2 is FQNEAQ (reference sequence). Here the CDR3 DNA reads TGTGCCAGCAGCTTACAAGCGGGAATCCCCTCAATCTTC. As protein: CASSLQAGIPSIF. Full variable domain (remainder filled in from reference TRBV7-9 and TRBJ2-1): DTGVSQNPRHKITKRGQNVTFRCDPISEHNRLYWYRQTLGQGPEFLTYFQNEAQLEKSRLLSDRFSAERPKGSFSTLEIQRTEQGDSAMYLCASSLQAGIPSIFGPGTRLTVL.

The V gene is TRBV19, the J gene TRBJ2-2; 7 nucleotides match TRBD1. This CDR3 has 16 residues. The V and J ends lost 2 bases and 4 bases, in that order; junction bases with no gene match: 7. The germline CDR1 and CDR2 sequences are LNHDA and SQIVND (reference sequence). CDR3 in DNA: TGTGCCAGTAGTATAACGACAGGGAAGGGCACCGGGGAGCTGTTTTTT. Protein: CASSITTGKGTGELFF.

In this sample, this clone turned up once. V is TRBV27 and J is TRBJ2-1; TRBD1 matches 8 bases. The ends lost 5 bases at V and 7 bases at J; junction bases unmatched: 13. CDR3 size: 16 residues. Per the germline V gene, CDR1 is MNHEY and CDR2 is SMNVEV (reference sequence). In DNA, the CDR3 is TGTGCCAGCAGTCCCCGACAGGGGATAATTCAGAATGAGCAGTTCTTC. Its translation is CASSPRQGIIQNEQFF.

This chain links TRBV18 with TRBJ1-2, with D hard to call. Germline CDR1 and CDR2: KGHSH and LQKENI. The V and J ends lost 6 bases and 3 bases respectively, with 11 bases between them. The CDR3 has 13 amino acids. The chain's CDR3 is CASSTLEDYGYTF. CDR3 bases: TGTGCCAGCTCTACTTTAGAGGACTATGGCTACACCTTC.

The CDR3 DNA is TGCGCCAGCAGTGAGTCGGGACAGGCCGCAGCTGAAGCTTTCTTT. It translates to CASSESGQAAAEAFF. The V and J genes are TRBV10-1 and TRBJ1-1; TRBD1 aligns across 8 bases. From germline, CDR1 is WNHNN and CDR2 SYGVQD (reference sequence). This CDR3 is 15 amino acids long. V lost 0 bases and J lost 6; bases outside the gene matches: 6.

The chain joins TRBV6-5 to TRBJ1-5, with D unresolved. CDR1 and CDR2 from the germline V gene are MNHEY and SVGAGI. The CDR3 loop spans 14 amino acids. V was pared by 10 bases and J by 4 bases, with 17 bases between. The CDR3 region has the DNA TGTGCCACCCGAAGCTTCAAAAAAAATCAGCCCCAGCATTTT. Its protein product is CATRSFKKNQPQHF.

The chain has TRBV5-1 and TRBJ1-1, with D perhaps TRBD1 (6 bases). Trimming took off 0 bases at V and 8 bases at J, with 20 bases between the two ends. The CDR3 sequence is 16 residues long. Germline V gene sequence: CDR1 SGHRS, CDR2 YFSETQ. The CDR3 DNA reads as TGCGCCAGCAGCTTGGCCGAATATCGGGGGGCCGGGGAAGCTTTCTTT. This sequence encodes CASSLAEYRGAGEAFF.

The CDR3 loop is CASSRQGVGEQYV. The CDR3 DNA reads as TGTGCCAGCAGCCGACAGGGAGTTGGGGAGCAGTACGTC. The genes are TRBV11-2 and TRBJ2-7; TRBD1 matches 7 bases. The CDR3 has 13 residues. The V segment lost 5 bases and the J segment 7 bases; nucleotides outside the gene matches: 8. The germline V gene has CDR1 SGHAT and CDR2 FQNNGV.

The V gene is TRBV6-1, the J gene TRBJ2-3, with D maybe TRBD1 (6 bases). The length of the CDR3 is 15 residues. With 5 bases removed from V and 2 bases from J, the gap between germline ends came to 14 bases. Germline loops: CDR1 MNHNS, CDR2 SASEGT. CDR3 amino acids: CASSKETGYTDTQYF. The CDR3, as DNA: TGTGCCAGCAGTAAAGAGACAGGCTACACAGATACGCAGTATTTT.

This clone has a handful of counts. The chain has TRBV10-1 and TRBJ1-5; D uncertain. Germline V gene lookup returns CDR1 WNHNN and CDR2 SYGVQD (reference sequence). The ends were cut back, 3 bases at V and 0 bases at J, with 3 bases in the middle. The CDR3 covers 13 residues. CDR3 coding DNA: TGCGCCAGCAGTGATTATAGCAATCAGCCCCAGCATTTT. Protein sequence: CASSDYSNQPQHF.

The V call is TRBV5-1, the J call TRBJ2-7, with D unclear. The V end lost 2 bases, the J end lost 0 bases, and 6 bases lay between the germline ends. Germline-derived CDR1 and CDR2 are SGHRS and YFSETQ. This CDR3 is built from 13 residues. DNA of the CDR3: TGCGCCAGCAGCTTCTCGTTCTCCTACGAGCAGTACTTC. Translation: CASSFSFSYEQYF.

The chain joins TRBV6-1 to TRBJ2-7, with D possibly TRBD2 on 5 matching bases. Germline V gene lookup returns CDR1 MNHNS and CDR2 SASEGT. The CDR3 has 14 residues. Trimming removed 8 bases at V and 1 base at J, with 15 bases between. The CDR3 here is CASVEGVGSYEQYV. CDR3 DNA: TGTGCCAGCGTCGAGGGAGTGGGGTCCTACGAGCAGTACGTC.

This clone is a singleton in its sample. The rearrangement uses TRBV16 and TRBJ1-1, with D possibly TRBD1 on 6 matching bases. Trimming shortened V by 4 bases and J by 2 bases, and 14 bases separated the two germline ends. Looked up from germline, CDR1 is KGHSY and CDR2 is FQNENV. This CDR3 spans 15 amino acids. CDR3 sequence: CASSPTGQQNTEAFF. The CDR3 region has the DNA TGTGCCAGCAGCCCCACCGGACAGCAAAACACTGAAGCTTTCTTT.

The chain uses TRBV27 and TRBJ2-7, with D perhaps TRBD1 (5 bases). Per the germline V gene, CDR1 is MNHEY and CDR2 is SMNVEV (reference sequence). The V end was cut by 2 bases, the J end by 3 bases, with 11 bases between. This CDR3 is 14 amino acids long. The chain's CDR3 is CASSLRGRLYEQYV. The CDR3 coding sequence is TGTGCCAGCAGTTTAAGGGGCAGGCTCTACGAGCAGTACGTC.

The CDR3 spells CASSMEEGVAGYANTGELFF. The CDR3 nucleotides read TGTGCCAGTAGTATGGAGGAGGGGGTAGCGGGTTACGCGAACACCGGGGAGCTGTTTTTT. The chain recombines TRBV19 with TRBJ2-2, with a weak D call TRBD2 (7 bases). CDR3 length: 20 residues. The germline V and J ends were trimmed by 3 bases and 0 bases, with 23 bases remaining between them. The V gene's germline CDR1 is LNHDA and CDR2 SQIVND (reference sequence).

V usage is TRBV29-1 and J usage is TRBJ2-7; TRBD2 agrees at 7 bases. This CDR3 is 12 amino acids long. Germline loops: CDR1 SQVTM, CDR2 ANQGSEA. V gave up 3 bases and J gave up 4 bases; unmatched junction bases: 3. The DNA of the CDR3 is TGCAGCGTTGATGTCGGGGGGTACGAGCAGTACTTC. Protein: CSVDVGGYEQYF.

Only a few counts were recorded for this clone. The chain joins TRBV19 to TRBJ1-1, with D unclear. CDR3 length equals 14 residues. The V and J ends lost 1 base and 0 bases respectively, with 6 bases between them. The V gene's germline CDR1 is LNHDA and CDR2 SQIVND (reference sequence). CDR3 nucleotide sequence: TGTGCCAGTAGTATAGGGCCAGTGAACACTGAAGCTTTCTTT. Translating gives CASSIGPVNTEAFF.

The chain joins TRBV7-9 to TRBJ1-2; D is uncertain. This CDR3 has 14 residues. Per germline, CDR1 SEHNR and CDR2 FQNEAQ (reference sequence). Between the trimmed V and J ends, which lost 1 base and 0 bases, there was a span of 6 bases. CDR3 in amino acids: CASSLDGANYGYTF. CDR3 bases: TGTGCCAGCAGCTTAGACGGGGCTAACTATGGCTACACCTTC.

The rearrangement links TRBV9 to TRBJ1-3; perhaps TRBD1 as D (5 bases). CDR3 length: 15 amino acids. Germline CDR1 reads SGDLS; CDR2 reads YYNGEE. V lost 0 bases, J lost 1 base, and 8 bases lay in between. The CDR3 is CASSVASGSGNTIYF. For the CDR3, the DNA is TGTGCCAGCAGCGTAGCATCAGGGTCTGGAAACACCATATATTTT.

The CDR3 bases are TGTGCCAGTCTAGCACACGGCACAGATACGCAGTATTTT. Translated, it gives CASLAHGTDTQYF. The chain recombines TRBV19 with TRBJ2-3; D perhaps matches TRBD2 (5 bases). The CDR3 is 13 residues long. V lost 8 bases to trimming and J lost 1 base, with 10 bases between them. CDR1 is LNHDA and CDR2 is SQIVND in the germline V gene (reference sequence).

This clone was found a few times. This rearrangement joins TRBV6-6 to TRBJ1-1; D is undetermined. In germline, CDR1 is MNHNY, CDR2 SVGAGI (reference sequence). V lost 2 bases, J lost 1 base, and 5 bases lay in between. The CDR3 totals 13 residues. The chain's CDR3 is CASSYKANTEAFF. The CDR3 coding sequence is TGTGCCAGCAGTTACAAAGCGAACACTGAAGCTTTCTTT.

This clone was seen only a few times. The rearrangement links TRBV5-1 to TRBJ2-7, with TRBD1 as a possible D gene (5 bases). CDR1 is SGHRS and CDR2 is YFSETQ in the germline V gene. This CDR3 comprises 13 residues. Trimming pared 2 bases from V and 1 base from J, leaving 7 bases between. As DNA, the CDR3 is TGCGCCAGCAGCTTTCAGGGATCCTACGAGCAGTACTTC. Its translation: CASSFQGSYEQYF.

The chain employs TRBV7-8 and TRBJ1-5; 9 bases fit TRBD1. The germline V gene encodes CDR1 SGHVS and CDR2 FQNEAQ. The CDR3 sequence is 15 residues long. V was pared by 6 bases and J by 6 bases, with 9 bases of the junction left unmatched. CDR3 in DNA: TGTGCCAGCAGTCTACAGGGGGCCGGTAGTCAGCCCCAGCATTTT. Translation gives CASSLQGAGSQPQHF.